This paragraph reports one T cell receptor (beta chain). The sample belongs to a study of blood T cell repertoires in COVID-19. Turning to the study itself: There were acute and convalescent COVID-19 samples, and they came from the United States, Italy and Spain. T cells, B-cell-depleted T cells, or PBMCs supplied cDNA or gDNA.

Authors' analysis steps: Counts of nucleated cells, estimated from reference gene primer amplification, were obtained. The assay was immunoSEQ multiplex PCR, and TCRdb's table has in-frame clones only and misses some. V, J and clone size were drawn from that table, and D and trimming were deduced from the DNA. This repertoire shows some 49,000 clones, roughly 87% found once; its top ten account for roughly a tenth. The CDR3 extends over 12 amino acids. The germline CDR1 and CDR2 sequences are SNHLY and FYNNEI. Trimming stripped 5 bases from V and 3 bases from J, with 7 bases between. Input material: peripheral blood. J is TRBJ1-1 and V is TRBV2; D call uncertain. The origin of this receptor is a human donor in a cohort sampled during active COVID-19. The CDR3 nucleotides are TGTGCCAGCAGTTACTTTGACACTGAAGCTTTCTTT. This translates into CASSYFDTEAFF.